This T cell receptor (beta chain) appears in the sequencing data of a study of blood T cell repertoires in COVID-19. Study information: T cells, B-cell-depleted T cells, or PBMCs supplied cDNA or gDNA.

About this clone itself: This may arise from a read error, as a much more abundant clone is one base away. The same CDR3 can be traced to other DNA sequences in this sample.

Only in-frame clones appear in the TCRdb table, and some are missing; sequencing was by immunoSEQ multiplex PCR. Of about 150,000 clones listed, roughly 83% are singletons. This CDR3 spans 12 amino acids. J gave up 6 bases and V 6 bases, and 2 bases lay outside the gene matches. CDR1 MNHEY and CDR2 SVGAGI come from the germline V gene. The V gene is TRBV6-5, the J gene TRBJ1-5, with 7 bases identical to TRBD1. The sequencing sample was made of peripheral blood. The source of this sequence is a woman aged 60 to 75 with COVID-19, enrolled during active disease. The CDR3 nucleotides read TGTGCCAGCAGACCAGGGGGTCAGCCCCAGCATTTT. It yields the protein CASRPGGQPQHF.